Here is one TCR beta chain with its context. Its antigen remains unidentified. The sample is drawn from a study of follicular helper T cells after annual influenza vaccination. For the study at large: Across the 2013-2014, 2014-2015 and 2015-2016 vaccination seasons, some subjects were resampled. Notes on the study in general: Plasmablast frequency change correlated with clonality change in ICOS+CD38+ cTfh.

The protocol was immunoSEQ multiplex PCR, while the TCRdb copy is restricted to in-frame clones and leaves out a portion. Of roughly 9,600 clones in the sample, roughly 80% were seen once. Described time point: 2013-2014 season, 7 days after vaccination. Adults were given seasonal inactivated influenza vaccine, and blood CD4 subsets were sorted before and after vaccination. Subjects lived in the community and lacked influenza vaccine within the prior 6 months. V was clipped by 5 bases and J by 4 bases, with 14 bases between them. The CDR3 has 14 residues. Germline V lookup: CDR1 LNHDA, CDR2 SQIVND (reference sequence).

Sequenced here: CXCR5- memory CD4+ T cells sorted from blood, sampled 7 days after influenza vaccination. The rearrangement joins TRBV19 to TRBJ1-2, with TRBD1 as a possible D gene (5 bases). This clonotype was obtained from an adult who received the influenza vaccine. CDR3 sequence reads: CASSGGRVGYGYTF. CDR3 DNA sequence: TGTGCCAGTAGTGGAGGCAGGGTGGGCTATGGCTACACCTTC. Filled out from reference TRBV19 and TRBJ1-2, the complete variable domain reads DGGITQSPKYLFRKEGQNVTLSCEQNLNHDAMYWYRQDPGQGLRLIYYSQIVNDFQKGDIAEGYSVSREKKESFPLTVTSAQKNPTAFYLCASSGGRVGYGYTFGSGTRLTVV.